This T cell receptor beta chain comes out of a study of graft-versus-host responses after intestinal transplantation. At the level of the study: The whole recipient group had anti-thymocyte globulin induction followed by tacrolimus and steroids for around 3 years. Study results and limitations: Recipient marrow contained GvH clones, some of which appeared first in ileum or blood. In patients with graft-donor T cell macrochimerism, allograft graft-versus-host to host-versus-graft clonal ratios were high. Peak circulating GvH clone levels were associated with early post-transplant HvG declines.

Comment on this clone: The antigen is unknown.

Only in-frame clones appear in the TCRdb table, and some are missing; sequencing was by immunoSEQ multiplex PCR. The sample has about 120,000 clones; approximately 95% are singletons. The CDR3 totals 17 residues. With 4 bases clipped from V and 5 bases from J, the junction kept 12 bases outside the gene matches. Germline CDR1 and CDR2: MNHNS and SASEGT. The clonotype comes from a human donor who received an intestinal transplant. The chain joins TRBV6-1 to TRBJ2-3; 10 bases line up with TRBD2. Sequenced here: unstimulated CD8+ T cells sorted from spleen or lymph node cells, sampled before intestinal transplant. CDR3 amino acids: CASSARGLAGVLDTQYF. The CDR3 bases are TGTGCCAGCAGTGCCCGAGGGCTAGCGGGAGTGTTAGATACGCAGTATTTT.